Presented here are 15 T cell receptor beta chains from one specimen sequenced in a study of T cell responses to AZD1222 COVID-19 vaccine. Profiled with immunoSEQ multiplex PCR; TCRdb holds only in-frame clones, not every one. Of around 100,000 clones in the sample, roughly 91% are singletons; the top ten hold about 48%. This specimen consisted of peripheral blood, obtained on day 0 of AZD1222 vaccination. These receptors originate from an adult in good health.

The V and J genes are TRBV7-2 and TRBJ1-1; D call uncertain. Trimming shortened V by 5 bases and J by 3 bases, and 16 bases separated the two germline ends. Per germline, CDR1 SGHTA and CDR2 FQGNSA. This CDR3 comprises 15 residues. In nucleotides, the CDR3 is TGTGCCAGCAGCATCGTCACCGGGTTGGACACTGAAGCTTTCTTT. Translation: CASSIVTGLDTEAFF.

This chain joins TRBV10-3 and TRBJ1-1; TRBD1 matches at 9 bases. The V gene end was trimmed by 9 bases and the J gene end by 10 bases; junction bases not matched to a gene: 9. Per germline, CDR1 ENHRY and CDR2 SYGVKD. There are 12 residues in the CDR3. The CDR3 DNA reads TGTGCCATTGGATCGGGACAGGGAATAGCTTTCTTT. The encoded protein is CAIGSGQGIAFF.

The chain employs TRBV27 and TRBJ1-3, with D possibly matching TRBD1 (6 bases). This CDR3 is built from 15 residues. V was cut by 5 bases and J by 1 base, with 12 bases left in between. CDR1 is MNHEY, CDR2 SMNVEV, per germline (reference sequence). The CDR3 is CASSPNRVSGNTIYF. The CDR3 nucleotides are TGTGCCAGCAGTCCCAACAGGGTATCTGGAAACACCATATATTTT.

The CDR3, as DNA: TGTGCCACCCACTTGGGGGCGGACTATGGCTACACCTTC. It translates to CATHLGADYGYTF. The rearrangement links TRBV30 to TRBJ1-2; a weak D match, TRBD1 (6 bases). Per germline, CDR1 GTSNPN and CDR2 SVGIG (reference sequence). V was shortened by 8 bases and J by 3 bases, with 16 bases between the two germline ends. The length of the CDR3 is 13 residues.

The chain joins TRBV9 to TRBJ2-1; the D is unclear. CDR1 and CDR2 (germline): SGDLS, YYNGEE. The CDR3 consists of 16 residues. Trimming removed 0 bases from V and 5 bases from J, with 15 bases in between. The CDR3 here is CASSVGQIAGNNEQFF. CDR3 DNA sequence: TGTGCCAGCAGCGTAGGGCAGATAGCTGGAAACAATGAGCAGTTCTTC.

The chain is built from TRBV15 and TRBJ1-5, with TRBD1 identical over 10 bases. With 8 bases clipped from V and 5 bases from J, the junction kept 6 bases outside the gene matches. The length of the CDR3 is 14 residues. Germline V CDR1 and CDR2: LNHNV, YYDKDF (reference sequence). Here the CDR3 DNA reads TGTGCCACCGCCCCGGGACAGGGGTATCAGCCCCAGCATTTT. This translates into CATAPGQGYQPQHF.

The chain combines TRBV6-6 with TRBJ2-2, with D unclear. CDR3 length: 14 residues. V was trimmed by 4 bases and J by 4 bases, leaving 10 bases between them. CDR1 and CDR2 from the germline V gene are MNHNY and SVGAGI (reference sequence). The CDR3, as DNA: TGTGCCAGCAGTTTCTCCGGTCTCACCGGGGAGCTGTTTTTT. It codes for CASSFSGLTGELFF.

This chain uses TRBV5-1 with TRBJ2-7; 10 nucleotides agree with TRBD2. The CDR3 length is 16 residues. From germline, CDR1 is SGHRS and CDR2 YFSETQ. The trim removed 4 bases at V and 1 base at J, leaving 8 bases unmatched. CDR3 nucleotides: TGCGCCAGCAGCCCGGAACTAGCGGGACTTTCCTACGAGCAGTACTTC. This gives the protein CASSPELAGLSYEQYF. Using reference TRBV5-1 and TRBJ2-7 for the parts outside the CDR3, the full variable domain is KAGVTQTPRYLIKTRGQQVTLSCSPISGHRSVSWYQQTPGQGLQFLFEYFSETQRNKGNFPGRFSGRQFSNSRSEMNVSTLELGDSALYLCASSPELAGLSYEQYFGPGTRLTVT.

The V gene is TRBV10-3, the J gene TRBJ2-2; TRBD2 matches at 11 bases. After removal of 6 bases from V and 5 bases from J, the junction contained 8 bases not matched to a gene. CDR1 ENHRY and CDR2 SYGVKD come from the germline V gene. This CDR3 is 16 amino acids long. Here the CDR3 DNA reads TGTGCCATCAGCCCCCGTCTAGCGGGAGGAACCGGGGAGCTGTTTTTT. It specifies CAISPRLAGGTGELFF.

The chain uses TRBV7-8 and TRBJ1-2; D is perhaps TRBD1 (5 bases). The CDR3 loop spans 17 amino acids. V dropped 1 base and J dropped 3 bases, with 18 bases sitting between them. CDR1 is SGHVS and CDR2 is FQNEAQ in the germline V gene. Written as DNA, the CDR3 is TGTGCCAGCAGCTTAGGATGGTCCCAGGGAAGAGACTATGGCTACACCTTC. The encoded protein is CASSLGWSQGRDYGYTF.

The rearrangement joins TRBV6-2 or TRBV6-3 to TRBJ1-2, with 7 bases fitting TRBD1. This CDR3 spans 17 amino acids. Trimming took 2 bases from V and 0 from J; bases not matched to a gene: 9. Germline V gene sequence: CDR1 MNHEY, CDR2 SVGEGT. CDR3 DNA: TGTGCCAGCAGTTACGAAGTCGGACAGGTGGCTAACTATGGCTACACCTTC. It translates to CASSYEVGQVANYGYTF.

The chain recombines TRBV6-2 or TRBV6-3 with TRBJ2-7; D gene ambiguous. Trimming removed 2 bases at V and 6 bases at J, with 20 bases between. Germline-derived CDR1 and CDR2 are MNHEY and SVGEGT. The CDR3 has 16 residues. DNA for the CDR3: TGTGCCAGCAGTTACCTGGAACCCCTGACAACCGGCGAGCAGTACTTC. Encoded protein: CASSYLEPLTTGEQYF.

The V gene is TRBV14, the J gene TRBJ2-5; 9 bases match TRBD1. CDR1 is SGHDN, CDR2 FVKESK, per germline. CDR3 length: 15 amino acids. With 4 bases clipped from V and 5 bases from J, the junction kept 8 bases outside the gene matches. The CDR3 here is CASSRRQGGKETQYF. CDR3 in DNA: TGTGCCAGCAGCCGTCGACAGGGGGGTAAGGAGACCCAGTACTTC.

The chain carries TRBV5-4 and TRBJ2-3; 8 bases are a match to TRBD1. Germline-derived CDR1 and CDR2 are SGHNT and YYREEE (reference sequence). V lost 3 bases to trimming and J lost 4 bases; unmatched junction nucleotides: 4. CDR3 length equals 14 residues. As DNA, the CDR3 is TGTGCCAGCAGCTACGGACAGGGCCCAGATACGCAGTATTTT. Translated, it gives CASSYGQGPDTQYF.

V gene TRBV5-5 combines with J gene TRBJ1-2; a weak D match, TRBD1 (6 bases). The germline V gene encodes CDR1 SGHKS and CDR2 YYEKEE (reference sequence). V was clipped by 6 bases and J by 7 bases, with 19 bases between them. The CDR3 is 14 amino acids. CDR3 in DNA: TGTGCCAGCACCGTAAGGGGGGCCCCCAGTGGCTACACCTTC. It codes for CASTVRGAPSGYTF.